The clone carrying this T cell receptor (beta chain) showed up just once. Its target is not known. This sample was taken from a study of cytomegalovirus exposure and HLA in healthy donors. The study, taken as a whole, reports: TCR association rates varied by HLA locus in a later analysis, with DRB1 highest and HLA-C lowest. In vitro data verified a few CMV-associated chains as specific for CMV antigens. Available immune exposure information covered CMV serostatus only.

The PCR contained 60 Vbeta and 13 Jbeta primers. Measured with immunoSEQ multiplex PCR; TCRdb has only the in-frame clones, and not every one. The sample has some 120,000 clones; about 78% are singletons. Trimming left V 6 bases short and J 2 bases short, with 16 bases between. In germline, CDR1 is MGHRA, CDR2 YSYEKL. The CDR3 extends over 15 amino acids. The receptor comes from a woman aged 40 to 55 in good health and CMV-seropositive. This chain links TRBV4-1 with TRBJ2-5; TRBD1 might be the D (6 bases). The sample taken for sequencing was PBMCs. The CDR3 loop reads CASSQWDTQQETQYF. DNA of the CDR3: TGCGCCAGCAGTCAATGGGACACACAGCAAGAGACCCAGTACTTC.